This T cell receptor (beta chain) was obtained from a study of cytomegalovirus exposure and HLA in healthy donors. Study details: From HLA-typed donors, an early data release held 70 million to 95 million unique TCRs.

Notes on the study in general: Earlier analysis looked at TCR beta V segments, and most were productive about 90% or about 30% of the time. Later work found that TCR association rates differed between HLA loci; DRB1 had the most and HLA-C the fewest.

PCR used 60 Vbeta primers and 13 Jbeta primers. Assay used: immunoSEQ multiplex PCR; TCRdb lists only in-frame clones, some missing. The sample has 140,000 to 150,000 clones, approximately 80% seen once. V lost 0 bases to trimming and J lost 2 bases; unmatched junction nucleotides: 5. Germline CDR1 is MGHRA and CDR2 is YSYEKL. The CDR3 is made up of 16 amino acids. At the time of sampling, donors were nominally healthy, though unrecorded immune exposures were likely. Worth noting for this clone: No antigen is known for it.

Specimen: PBMCs. This receptor was obtained from a woman in her 40s in good health and CMV-seropositive. The V call is TRBV4-1, the J call TRBJ1-1; 8 nucleotides align to TRBD1. CDR3 coding DNA: TGCGCCAGCAGCCAAGATAAGTCAGGGGGCAACACTGAAGCTTTCTTT. Translating gives CASSQDKSGGNTEAFF.